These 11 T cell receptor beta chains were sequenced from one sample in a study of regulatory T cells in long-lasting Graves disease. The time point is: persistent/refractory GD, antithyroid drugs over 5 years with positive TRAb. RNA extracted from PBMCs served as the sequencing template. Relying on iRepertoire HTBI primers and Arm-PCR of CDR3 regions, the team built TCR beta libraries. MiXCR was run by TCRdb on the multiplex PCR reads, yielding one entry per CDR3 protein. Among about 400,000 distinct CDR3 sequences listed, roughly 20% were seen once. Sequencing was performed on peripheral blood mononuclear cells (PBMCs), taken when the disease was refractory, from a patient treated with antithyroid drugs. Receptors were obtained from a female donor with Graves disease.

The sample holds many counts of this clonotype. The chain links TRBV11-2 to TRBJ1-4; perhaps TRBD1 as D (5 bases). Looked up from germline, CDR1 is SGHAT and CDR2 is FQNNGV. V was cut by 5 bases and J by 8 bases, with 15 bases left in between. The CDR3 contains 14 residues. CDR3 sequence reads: CASSPLGAEEKLFF. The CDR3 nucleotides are TGTGCCAGCAGCCCACTCGGGGCAGAGGAAAAACTGTTTTTT.

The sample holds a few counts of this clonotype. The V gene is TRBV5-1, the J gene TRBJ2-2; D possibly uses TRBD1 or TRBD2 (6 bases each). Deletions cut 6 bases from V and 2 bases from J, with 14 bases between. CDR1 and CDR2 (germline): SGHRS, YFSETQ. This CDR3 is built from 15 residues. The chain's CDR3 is CASKPQGTNTGELFF. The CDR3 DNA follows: TGCGCCAGCAAGCCCCAGGGGACTAACACCGGGGAGCTGTTTTTT.

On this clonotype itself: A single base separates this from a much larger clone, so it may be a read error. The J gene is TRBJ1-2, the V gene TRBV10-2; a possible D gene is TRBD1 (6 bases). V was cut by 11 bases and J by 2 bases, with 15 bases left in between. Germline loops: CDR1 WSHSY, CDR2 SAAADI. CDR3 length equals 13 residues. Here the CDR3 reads CAGTDSRNYGYTF. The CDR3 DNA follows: TGCGCCGGCACGGACAGTCGCAACTATGGCTACACCTTC.

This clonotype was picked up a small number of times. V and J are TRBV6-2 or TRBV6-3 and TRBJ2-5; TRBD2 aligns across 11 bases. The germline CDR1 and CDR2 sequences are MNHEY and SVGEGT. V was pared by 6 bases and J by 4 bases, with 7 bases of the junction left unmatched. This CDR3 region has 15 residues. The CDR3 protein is CASSTLAGVGETQYF. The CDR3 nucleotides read TGTGCCAGCAGCACACTAGCGGGAGTAGGAGAGACCCAGTACTTC.

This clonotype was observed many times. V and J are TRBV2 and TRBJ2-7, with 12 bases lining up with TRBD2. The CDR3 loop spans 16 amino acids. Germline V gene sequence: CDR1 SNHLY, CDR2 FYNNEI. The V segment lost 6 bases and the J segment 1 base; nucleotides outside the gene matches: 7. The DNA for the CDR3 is TGTGCCAGCAGGAGTCCCCTAGCGGGAGGGTCCTACGAGCAGTACTTC. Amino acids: CASRSPLAGGSYEQYF.

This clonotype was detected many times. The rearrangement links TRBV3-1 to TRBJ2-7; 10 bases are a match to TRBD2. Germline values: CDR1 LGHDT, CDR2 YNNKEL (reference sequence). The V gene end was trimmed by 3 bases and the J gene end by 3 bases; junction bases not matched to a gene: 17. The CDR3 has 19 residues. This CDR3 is CASSHQKAVAGGKGYEQYF. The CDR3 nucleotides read TGTGCCAGCAGCCACCAAAAGGCGGTAGCGGGAGGCAAGGGCTACGAGCAGTACTTC.

For the CDR3, the DNA is TGTGCCAGTAGTCCGTCCAGGAAAGTAAGGATAGTAGTTGGCAATCAGCCCCAGCATTTT. Protein sequence: CASSPSRKVRIVVGNQPQHF. V usage is TRBV19 and J usage is TRBJ1-5; no reliable D call. The CDR3 runs to 20 residues. Trimming took 5 bases from V and 2 from J, leaving 28 bases between them. CDR1 and CDR2 from the germline V gene are LNHDA and SQIVND (reference sequence).

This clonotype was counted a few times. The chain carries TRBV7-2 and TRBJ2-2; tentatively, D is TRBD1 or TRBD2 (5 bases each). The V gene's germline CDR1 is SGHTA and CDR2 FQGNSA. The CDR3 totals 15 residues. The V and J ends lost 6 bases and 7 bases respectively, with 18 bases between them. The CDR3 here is CASSFNWGIGGELFF. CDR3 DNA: TGTGCCAGCAGTTTTAATTGGGGGATCGGCGGGGAGCTGTTTTTT.

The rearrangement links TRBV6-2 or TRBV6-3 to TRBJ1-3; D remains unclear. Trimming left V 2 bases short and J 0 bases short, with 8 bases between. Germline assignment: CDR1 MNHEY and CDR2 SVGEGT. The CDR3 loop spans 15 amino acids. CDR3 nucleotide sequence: TGTGCCAGCAGTTACCGACGGATCTCTGGAAACACCATATATTTT. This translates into CASSYRRISGNTIYF.

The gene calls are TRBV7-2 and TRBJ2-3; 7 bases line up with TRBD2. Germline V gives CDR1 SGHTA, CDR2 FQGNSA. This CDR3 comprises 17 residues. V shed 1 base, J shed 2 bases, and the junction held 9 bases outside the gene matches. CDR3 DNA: TGTGCCAGCAGCTTAGACCTAGCGGAGGTGCCCACAGATACGCAGTATTTT. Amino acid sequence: CASSLDLAEVPTDTQYF.

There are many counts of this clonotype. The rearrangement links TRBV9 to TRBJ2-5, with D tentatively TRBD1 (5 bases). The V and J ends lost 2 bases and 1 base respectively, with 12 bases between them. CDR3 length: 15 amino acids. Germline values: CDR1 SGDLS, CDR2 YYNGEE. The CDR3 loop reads CASSVEGAPQETQYF. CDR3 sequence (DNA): TGTGCCAGCAGCGTGGAAGGGGCGCCCCAAGAGACCCAGTACTTC.